This T cell receptor (beta chain) emerged from a study of CD8 T cells in ankylosing spondylitis. Notes on the study in general: Reports of some motif variants in reactive arthritis synovial fluid and blood predate this one.

This clonotype showed up many times. The antigen is unknown. V shed 4 bases and J shed 4 bases, with 16 bases lying between them. The CDR3 runs to 15 residues. Germline values: CDR1 MNHEY, CDR2 SMNVEV (reference sequence). TCRdb redid the calling of the 5' RACE reads with MiXCR, one entry per CDR3 protein. Counted here are some 140,000 distinct CDR3 sequences, about 8% occurring once; the ten biggest clones make up 6% to 8%. Specimen: synovial fluid, either unsorted or a sorted T cell fraction (not recorded which). The receptor comes from a male donor with ankylosing spondylitis. The chain uses TRBV27 and TRBJ2-5, with D possibly TRBD2 on 6 matching bases. The CDR3 sequence: CASSSAQGGGETQYF. For the CDR3, the DNA is TGTGCCAGCAGTTCAGCCCAGGGAGGAGGAGAGACCCAGTACTTC.